The TCR beta chain described here comes from a study of OX40 agonist ivuxolimab in advanced cancers. For the study at large: Patients received the agonistic anti-OX40 (CD134) antibody ivuxolimab. General study results and limits: Some of the lowest clonal expansion was seen in partial responders at 0.1-3.0 mg/kg. Among some nonresponders, normalized T-cell clonal expansion was also low.

A word on this clone: Its specificity is unknown.

Blood draws occurred at baseline, cycle 4 day 1, and cycle 7 day 1. Generated by immunoSEQ multiplex PCR, the TCRdb table keeps only in-frame clones and is missing some. The data contain 45,000 or so clones, roughly 90% of them singletons. CDR1 and CDR2 (germline): SQVTM, ANQGSEA. Losses at the gene ends were 7 bases for V and 6 bases for J; bases not matched to a gene: 5. The CDR3 extends over 12 amino acids. This clonotype was sampled from an adult with an advanced solid tumor such as melanoma, head and neck, liver or kidney cancer. The specimen was CD4+ or CD8+ T cells sorted from blood, collected in a trial of the OX40 agonist ivuxolimab. The V and J genes are TRBV29-1 and TRBJ1-2; 10 nucleotides line up with TRBD1. The CDR3 DNA follows: TGCAGCGGGGGGACAGGGGTCGATGGCTACACCTTC. Its protein product is CSGGTGVDGYTF.